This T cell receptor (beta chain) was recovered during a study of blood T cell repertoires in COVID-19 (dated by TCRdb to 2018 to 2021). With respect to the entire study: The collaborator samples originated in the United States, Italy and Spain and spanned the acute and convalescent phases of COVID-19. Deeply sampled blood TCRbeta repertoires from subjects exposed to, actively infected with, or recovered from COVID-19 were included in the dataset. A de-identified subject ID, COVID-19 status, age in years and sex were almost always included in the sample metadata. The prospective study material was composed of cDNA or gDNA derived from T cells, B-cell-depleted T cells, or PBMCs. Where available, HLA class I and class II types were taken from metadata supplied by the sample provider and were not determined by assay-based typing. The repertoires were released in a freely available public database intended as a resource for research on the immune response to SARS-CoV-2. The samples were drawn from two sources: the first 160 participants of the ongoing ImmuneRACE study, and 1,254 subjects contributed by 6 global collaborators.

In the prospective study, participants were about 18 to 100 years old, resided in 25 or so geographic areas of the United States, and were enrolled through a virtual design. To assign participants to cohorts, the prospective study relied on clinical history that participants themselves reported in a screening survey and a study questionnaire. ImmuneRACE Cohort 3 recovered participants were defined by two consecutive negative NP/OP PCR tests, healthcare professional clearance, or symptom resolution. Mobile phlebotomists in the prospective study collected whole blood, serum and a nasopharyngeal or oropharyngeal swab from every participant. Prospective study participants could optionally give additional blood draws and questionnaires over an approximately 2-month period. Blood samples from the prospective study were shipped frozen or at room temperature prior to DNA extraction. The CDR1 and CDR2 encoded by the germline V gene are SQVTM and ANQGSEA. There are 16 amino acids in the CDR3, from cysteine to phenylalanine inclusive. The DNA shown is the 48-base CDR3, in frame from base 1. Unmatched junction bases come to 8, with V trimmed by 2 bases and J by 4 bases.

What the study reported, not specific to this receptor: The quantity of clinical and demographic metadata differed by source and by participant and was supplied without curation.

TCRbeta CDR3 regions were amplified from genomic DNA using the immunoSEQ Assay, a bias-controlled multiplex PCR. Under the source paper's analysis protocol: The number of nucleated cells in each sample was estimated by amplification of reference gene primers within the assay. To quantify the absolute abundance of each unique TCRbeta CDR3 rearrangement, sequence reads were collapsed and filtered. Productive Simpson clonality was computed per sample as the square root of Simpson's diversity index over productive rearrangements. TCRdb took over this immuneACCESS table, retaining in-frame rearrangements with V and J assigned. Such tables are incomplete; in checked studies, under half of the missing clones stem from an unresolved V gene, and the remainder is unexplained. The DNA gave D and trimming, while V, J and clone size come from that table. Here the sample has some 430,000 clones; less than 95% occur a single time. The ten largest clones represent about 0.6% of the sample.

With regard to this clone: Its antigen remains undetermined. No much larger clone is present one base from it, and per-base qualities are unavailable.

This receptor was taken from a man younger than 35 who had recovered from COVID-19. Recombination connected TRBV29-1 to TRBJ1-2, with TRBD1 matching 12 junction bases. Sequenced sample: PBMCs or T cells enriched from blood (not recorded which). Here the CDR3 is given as CSVEIRRDRGRYGYTF. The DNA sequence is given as TGCAGCGTTGAAATCCGACGGGACAGGGGGCGCTATGGCTACACCTTC.